This T cell receptor beta chain emerged from a study of metastatic and nonmetastatic thyroid tumors. Study-level results: In both blood and tumor samples, TCR beta diversity was reported significantly higher for malignant than benign nodules.

This CDR3 spans 15 amino acids. The V gene lost 7 bases and the J gene lost 4 bases, with 17 bases spanning the gap. Germline V gene sequence: CDR1 MNHNS, CDR2 SASEGT. No patient had received any treatment before thyroid surgery. In the authors' workflow: In papillary thyroid cancer, a distant-metastasis classifier was built using CDR3 differences across clinicopathological groups. TCRdb re-called clones from the PCR reads using MiXCR. These V and J calls rely on TCRdb rather than the paper's analysis. The sample has about 30,000 clones, about 25% seen once. This clone appeared many times. Its antigen remains unidentified. Just one base apart from a much larger clone, this may be a read error.

The TCR comes from a female donor with papillary thyroid cancer or a benign thyroid nodule (not recorded which). Some clones in this sample may be carry-over from other donors' samples. The rearrangement joins TRBV6-1 to TRBJ1-3; D possibly corresponds to TRBD1 (5 bases). The sequencing sample was made of blood. The CDR3 bases are TGTGCCAGCACACGCCGAACTACAGGCGGAAACACCATATATTTT. This codes for CASTRRTTGGNTIYF.